Shown below are 2 T cell receptor beta chains from a single sample sequenced in a study of blood T cell repertoires in COVID-19. The assay was immunoSEQ multiplex PCR, and TCRdb's table has in-frame clones only and misses some. The profile shows 250,000 to 400,000 clones, about 87% of them singletons. Sequenced material: peripheral blood. The receptor source for this set is a young woman with COVID-19, enrolled during active disease.

The chain joins TRBV5-1 to TRBJ1-2; tentatively, D is TRBD1 (5 bases). CDR1 and CDR2 (germline): SGHRS, YFSETQ. The CDR3 has 16 residues. The V gene lost 5 bases and the J gene lost 3 bases, with 20 bases spanning the gap. DNA of the CDR3: TGCGCCAGCAGAGATTTAACAGGTCCCCTTTACTATGGCTACACCTTC. It is translated as CASRDLTGPLYYGYTF. The whole variable domain, filled in from reference TRBV5-1 and TRBJ1-2, reads KAGVTQTPRYLIKTRGQQVTLSCSPISGHRSVSWYQQTPGQGLQFLFEYFSETQRNKGNFPGRFSGRQFSNSRSEMNVSTLELGDSALYLCASRDLTGPLYYGYTFGSGTRLTVV.

The chain carries TRBV19 and TRBJ2-3; 9 bases agree with TRBD2. CDR1 is LNHDA, CDR2 SQIVND, per germline (reference sequence). Trimming at V came to 6 bases and at J to 4 bases, leaving 5 bases not matched to a gene. The CDR3 runs 14 residues. CDR3 nucleotides: TGTGCCAGTAGACCGCGGGGGGGCTCAGATACGCAGTATTTT. It translates to CASRPRGGSDTQYF.